This T cell receptor beta chain was observed in a study of cytomegalovirus exposure and HLA in healthy donors. A multiplex PCR was run with 60 Vbeta primers and 13 Jbeta primers. Profiled with immunoSEQ multiplex PCR; TCRdb holds only in-frame clones, not every one. The sample shows around 150,000 clones, around 86% of them seen only once. Germline V gene data show CDR1 as MNHEY and CDR2 as SVGAGI. The CDR3 extends over 13 amino acids. Trimming took 0 bases from V and 8 from J, leaving 7 bases between them. The sequenced material came from PBMCs. The source is a girl aged 2-15 years in good health and CMV-seropositive. The chain combines TRBV6-5 with TRBJ1-4; D gene ambiguous. As DNA, the CDR3 is TGTGCCAGCAGTTACTCAGGGAGGGAAAAACTGTTTTTT. It encodes CASSYSGREKLFF.